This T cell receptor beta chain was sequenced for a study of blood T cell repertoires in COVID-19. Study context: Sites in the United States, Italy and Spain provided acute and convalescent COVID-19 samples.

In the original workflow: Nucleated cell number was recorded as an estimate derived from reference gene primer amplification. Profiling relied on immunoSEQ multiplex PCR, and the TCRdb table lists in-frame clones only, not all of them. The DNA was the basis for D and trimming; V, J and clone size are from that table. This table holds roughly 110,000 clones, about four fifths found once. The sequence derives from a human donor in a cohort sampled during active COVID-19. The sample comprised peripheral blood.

The CDR3 nucleotides are TGCGCCAGCAGCTCTTCCGGGACTAGGAGAGAGACCCAGTACTTC. Encoded protein: CASSSSGTRRETQYF. This chain connects TRBV5-1 to TRBJ2-5; TRBD2 agrees at 8 bases. Germline CDR1 is SGHRS and CDR2 is YFSETQ. Germline trimming cut 3 bases from V and 4 bases from J; bases unmatched to any gene: 8. This CDR3 contains 15 residues.